A selection of T cell receptor beta chains follows, all from one sample in a study of blood T cell repertoires in COVID-19. The table came from immunoSEQ multiplex PCR; TCRdb's copy has only in-frame clones and leaves some out. The sample lists about 150,000 clones; 60% to 85% were seen once. The source material was peripheral blood. All receptors derive from a man aged 50-60 years with acute or convalescent COVID-19. Both conserved end residues are part of each CDR3. The D gene is left open where the match is weak. Size is omitted from some rows. Given values are once, few, many or a class for expanded clones.

V gene: TRBV27; D gene: TRBD1; J gene: TRBJ2-2; clone size: .; CDR3 protein: CASKGIPGGTGELFF; CDR3 DNA: TGTGCCAGCAAGGGAATCCCAGGGGGCACCGGGGAGCTGTTTTTT
V gene: TRBV3-1/TRBV3-2; D gene: TRBD1; J gene: TRBJ1-2; clone size: .; CDR3 protein: CASSQGVQGSYGYTF; CDR3 DNA: TGTGCCAGCAGCCAAGGCGTACAGGGGTCCTATGGCTACACCTTC
V gene: TRBV6-2/TRBV6-3; D gene: .; J gene: TRBJ1-1; clone size: .; CDR3 protein: CASSYVHNTEAFF; CDR3 DNA: TGTGCCAGCAGTTACGTACACAACACTGAAGCTTTCTTT
V gene: TRBV27; D gene: .; J gene: TRBJ1-2; clone size: .; CDR3 protein: CASSQAPYQGYTF; CDR3 DNA: TGTGCCAGCAGCCAGGCCCCCTATCAAGGCTACACCTTC
V gene: TRBV11-2; D gene: .; J gene: TRBJ1-2; clone size: .; CDR3 protein: CASSPDSYGYTF; CDR3 DNA: TGTGCCAGCAGCCCAGACAGCTATGGCTACACCTTC
V gene: TRBV7-3; D gene: TRBD1; J gene: TRBJ2-7; clone size: .; CDR3 protein: CASSFDRDNEQYF; CDR3 DNA: TGTGCCAGCAGCTTCGACAGGGACAACGAGCAGTACTTC
V gene: TRBV7-3; D gene: TRBD2; J gene: TRBJ2-1; clone size: .; CDR3 protein: CASSSLPAGGLAGRGYNEQFF; CDR3 DNA: TGTGCCAGCAGCTCTCTCCCCGCTGGAGGGCTAGCGGGGAGGGGGTACAATGAGCAGTTCTTC
V gene: TRBV14; D gene: .; J gene: TRBJ1-2; clone size: many; CDR3 protein: CASSQDLFYGYTF; CDR3 DNA: TGTGCCAGCAGCCAAGACCTTTTCTATGGCTACACCTTC
V gene: TRBV9; D gene: .; J gene: TRBJ1-1; clone size: .; CDR3 protein: CASSRTPGGTEAFF; CDR3 DNA: TGTGCCAGCAGCCGCACCCCCGGGGGCACTGAAGCTTTCTTT
V gene: TRBV15; D gene: .; J gene: TRBJ1-3; clone size: .; CDR3 protein: CATSMYGNTIYF; CDR3 DNA: TGTGCCACCAGCATGTATGGAAACACCATATATTTT
V gene: TRBV10-3; D gene: TRBD1; J gene: TRBJ2-6; clone size: few; CDR3 protein: CAIRGQVSSGANVLTF; CDR3 DNA: TGTGCCATCAGGGGACAGGTTAGCTCTGGGGCCAACGTCCTGACTTTC
V gene: TRBV27; D gene: TRBD1; J gene: TRBJ2-1; clone size: .; CDR3 protein: CASNPTGVYNEQFF; CDR3 DNA: TGTGCCAGCAATCCGACAGGGGTCTACAATGAGCAGTTCTTC
V gene: TRBV6-5; D gene: .; J gene: TRBJ1-2; clone size: .; CDR3 protein: CASSYSDSNYGYTF; CDR3 DNA: TGTGCCAGCAGTTACAGCGACAGCAACTATGGCTACACCTTC
V gene: TRBV2; D gene: .; J gene: TRBJ1-1; clone size: .; CDR3 protein: CASSDMDRVQGKNTEAFF; CDR3 DNA: TGTGCCAGCAGTGATATGGACCGTGTACAGGGCAAGAACACTGAAGCTTTCTTT
V gene: TRBV18; D gene: TRBD1; J gene: TRBJ1-4; clone size: .; CDR3 protein: CASSPEPGTENEKLFF; CDR3 DNA: TGTGCCAGCTCTCCGGAACCCGGGACAGAGAATGAAAAACTGTTTTTT
V gene: TRBV5-1; D gene: TRBD1; J gene: TRBJ2-3; clone size: .; CDR3 protein: CASSPLTGGDSTDTQYF; CDR3 DNA: TGCGCCAGCAGCCCGCTGACAGGGGGCGATAGCACAGATACGCAGTATTTT
V gene: TRBV18; D gene: TRBD2; J gene: TRBJ2-1; clone size: .; CDR3 protein: CASSQTSVNEQFF; CDR3 DNA: TGTGCCAGCTCACAAACTAGCGTCAATGAGCAGTTCTTC
V gene: TRBV29-1; D gene: TRBD1; J gene: TRBJ2-5; clone size: .; CDR3 protein: CSGGQGQETQYF; CDR3 DNA: TGCAGCGGCGGACAGGGCCAAGAGACCCAGTACTTC
V gene: TRBV7-3; D gene: TRBD1; J gene: TRBJ2-2; clone size: .; CDR3 protein: CASSFIQGAGTGELFF; CDR3 DNA: TGTGCCAGCAGCTTTATCCAGGGGGCTGGCACCGGGGAGCTGTTTTTT
V gene: TRBV15; D gene: TRBD1; J gene: TRBJ1-5; clone size: .; CDR3 protein: CATSSRTGDHQPQHF; CDR3 DNA: TGTGCCACCAGCTCCCGGACAGGGGACCATCAGCCCCAGCATTTT
V gene: TRBV7-8; D gene: .; J gene: TRBJ1-6; clone size: .; CDR3 protein: CASSLGGNNSPLHF; CDR3 DNA: TGTGCCAGCAGCTTAGGCGGAAACAATTCACCCCTCCACTTT
V gene: TRBV6-1; D gene: .; J gene: TRBJ1-2; clone size: .; CDR3 protein: CASSEPRRDYGYTF; CDR3 DNA: TGTGCCAGCAGTGAACCGAGAAGAGACTATGGCTACACCTTC
V gene: TRBV7-3; D gene: TRBD1; J gene: TRBJ2-2; clone size: once; CDR3 protein: CASSSGQGKNTGELFF; CDR3 DNA: TGTGCCAGCAGCTCGGGACAGGGCAAGAACACCGGGGAGCTGTTTTTT
V gene: TRBV6-1; D gene: .; J gene: TRBJ1-2; clone size: once; CDR3 protein: CASREAGRVYGYTF; CDR3 DNA: TGTGCCAGCAGAGAAGCGGGGCGCGTCTATGGCTACACCTTC
V gene: TRBV19; D gene: .; J gene: TRBJ1-5; clone size: .; CDR3 protein: CASSSGGHSNQPQHF; CDR3 DNA: TGTGCCAGTAGTAGTGGCGGTCATAGCAATCAGCCCCAGCATTTT
V gene: TRBV5-4; D gene: .; J gene: TRBJ2-2; clone size: .; CDR3 protein: CASSLAAETGELFF; CDR3 DNA: TGTGCCAGCAGCTTGGCCGCGGAGACCGGGGAGCTGTTTTTT
V gene: TRBV5-5; D gene: .; J gene: TRBJ1-3; clone size: few; CDR3 protein: CASSTTTLLSGNTIYF; CDR3 DNA: TGTGCCAGCAGCACGACGACACTCCTCTCTGGAAACACCATATATTTT
V gene: TRBV6-6; D gene: .; J gene: TRBJ1-4; clone size: .; CDR3 protein: CASSAVTPGEKLFF; CDR3 DNA: TGTGCCAGCAGCGCAGTCACCCCAGGTGAAAAACTGTTTTTT
V gene: TRBV5-1; D gene: TRBD1; J gene: TRBJ1-2; clone size: .; CDR3 protein: CASSFRTGGYGYTF; CDR3 DNA: TGCGCCAGCAGCTTCAGAACAGGGGGCTATGGCTACACCTTC